This TCR beta chain is drawn from a study of control samples from healthy donors and cancer patients. Data came from immunoSEQ multiplex PCR; TCRdb stores just in-frame clones and leaves some out. The table has 70,000 or so clones, roughly 89% seen once. This CDR3 is built from 17 residues. Germline V gene sequence: CDR1 MGHRA, CDR2 YSYEKL. V was clipped by 3 bases and J by 6 bases; unmatched bases: 14. This clone was observed once. The genes are TRBV4-1 and TRBJ2-7; TRBD1 matches 10 bases. This TCR derives from a man aged 55 to 69 with lung cancer. What was sequenced was PBMCs. CDR3 coding DNA: TGCGCCAGCAGCCAGACTCCGGGACAGGGGTTAATCGGCGAGCAGTACTTC. Translated: CASSQTPGQGLIGEQYF.